Detailed here is one TCR beta chain. Antigen: not known. CD8 cells classed as naive were CD45RO-negative and positively selected for CCR7, excluding terminally differentiated effector memory CD45RA+ cells. Germline V gene data show CDR1 as MNHNS and CDR2 as SASEGT. This CDR3 contains 12 residues. Trimming took 8 bases from V and 6 from J, leaving 10 bases between them. The sample belongs to a study of shared clonotypes between healthy human individuals. The overall study: Donor composition was a couple of women and a few men, aged 18 to 49.

At a deep level, the assay was run. The table came from immunoSEQ multiplex PCR; TCRdb's copy has only in-frame clones and leaves some out. The table has around 600,000 clones, about 98% seen once. Study observations and caveats: Shared clonotypes: about 5.3% naive CD4, about 4% naive CD8, 2% to 2.5% memory CD4, 0.4% to 0.45% memory CD8.

The TCR sequence derives from a man aged 25-40 years in good health. Sequencing was performed on naive CD8+ T cells sorted from blood. V is TRBV6-1 and J is TRBJ2-2; D unresolved. The CDR3 region is CASESGSGELFF. CDR3 coding DNA: TGTGCCAGCGAGTCGGGCTCCGGGGAGCTGTTTTTT.